The clone carrying this TCR beta chain was seen ten or more times. This CDR3 region has 14 residues. V was clipped by 6 bases and J by 0 bases, with 10 bases between them. Germline V gene sequence: CDR1 SEHNR, CDR2 FQNEAQ (reference sequence). This record belongs to a study of T cells in Graves' hyperthyroidism and ophthalmopathy. Amplification yielded TCR beta CDR3 regions, with RNA transcripts as the source. Carried out on the TCR CDR3, a first-round RT-PCR used the HTBI primer set. From the multiplex PCR reads, TCRdb called clonotypes with MiXCR, one entry per CDR3 protein. The sample lists roughly 330,000 distinct CDR3 sequences; roughly 17% were seen once.

This receptor was taken from a young man with Graves' hyperthyroidism. This chain links TRBV7-9 with TRBJ2-3; D is unclear. The sequenced sample was blood. CDR3 residues: CASRQFASTDTQYF. CDR3 DNA sequence: TGTGCCAGCAGACAATTCGCTAGCACAGATACGCAGTATTTT.